Presented here are 10 T cell receptor beta chains from one specimen sequenced in a study of shared clonotypes between healthy human individuals. Assay: immunoSEQ multiplex PCR; the TCRdb copy retains only in-frame clones and omits some. Altogether approximately 620,000 clones are present, 97% being singletons, with the ten largest covering 0.057%. The source material was naive CD4+ T cells sorted from blood. Indicated subset: CD45RA+ positively selected. The source is a woman aged 25 to 45 in good health.

V and J are TRBV11-2 and TRBJ2-1, with D uncertain. The CDR3 length is 15 residues. The V gene lost 1 base and the J gene lost 5 bases, with 12 bases spanning the gap. CDR1 is SGHAT, CDR2 FQNNGV, per germline. The CDR3 nucleotides read TGTGCCAGCAGCTTAGTACGAACTTCAAACAATGAGCAGTTCTTC. This sequence encodes CASSLVRTSNNEQFF.

The rearrangement links TRBV6-1 to TRBJ2-3, with 10 bases identical to TRBD2. Per germline, CDR1 MNHNS and CDR2 SASEGT. J lost 4 bases, V lost 8 bases, and 9 bases had no gene match. The CDR3 length is 15 residues. Here the CDR3 reads CASGAAGGFPDTQYF. As DNA, the CDR3 is TGTGCCAGCGGCGCAGCGGGAGGGTTCCCAGATACGCAGTATTTT.

V gene TRBV11-2 combines with J gene TRBJ1-2; no definite D call. Germline loops: CDR1 SGHAT, CDR2 FQNNGV. The CDR3 loop spans 13 amino acids. V was pared by 4 bases and J by 3 bases, with 9 bases between. CDR3 residues: CASSYMRDYGYTF. The CDR3 region has the DNA TGTGCCAGCAGCTATATGAGGGACTATGGCTACACCTTC.

This clone was recorded only once. This chain links TRBV23-1 with TRBJ1-1; D gene uncertain. TRBV23-1 counts as an open reading frame of uncertain function. The CDR3 is made up of 15 amino acids. Trimming shortened V by 3 bases and J by 4 bases, and 15 bases separated the two germline ends. For the CDR3, the DNA is TGCGCCAGCAGTCAGATCCATACACGGGGCACTGAAGCTTTCTTT. Translated, it gives CASSQIHTRGTEAFF.

This clone appeared a few times. The chain joins TRBV5-1 to TRBJ2-5; the match to TRBD2 covers 8 bases. This CDR3 is built from 15 residues. CDR1 and CDR2 from the germline V gene are SGHRS and YFSETQ. With 3 bases clipped from V and 4 bases from J, the junction kept 8 bases outside the gene matches. The CDR3 spells CASSSRGSGRETQYF. The CDR3 DNA sequence: TGCGCCAGCAGCTCACGTGGCAGCGGGAGAGAGACCCAGTACTTC.

This clone was counted once. The rearrangement uses TRBV28 and TRBJ2-3; TRBD2 aligns across 9 bases. Germline trimming cut 8 bases from V and 5 bases from J; bases unmatched to any gene: 17. CDR3 size: 17 residues. The germline V gene has CDR1 MDHEN and CDR2 SYDVKM. The chain's CDR3 is CASLRSYSGRGGDTQYF. Here the CDR3 DNA reads TGTGCCAGCCTTCGGTCCTATAGCGGGAGAGGGGGAGATACGCAGTATTTT.

This clone came up once. The chain links TRBV28 to TRBJ1-4; 7 nucleotides agree with TRBD1. Germline trimming cut 7 bases from V and 8 bases from J; bases unmatched to any gene: 13. CDR1 is MDHEN and CDR2 is SYDVKM in the germline V gene. The CDR3 extends over 15 amino acids. CDR3 region: CASNSAGTVEEKLFF. The CDR3 nucleotides read TGTGCCAGCAACTCTGCCGGGACAGTGGAGGAAAAACTGTTTTTT. Variable domain in full (rest from reference TRBV28 and TRBJ1-4): DVKVTQSSRYLVKRTGEKVFLECVQDMDHENMFWYRQDPGLGLRLIYFSYDVKMKEKGDIPEGYSVSREKKERFSLILESASTNQTSMYLCASNSAGTVEEKLFFGSGTQLSVL.

The V and J genes are TRBV29-1 and TRBJ1-1; no clear D. There are 12 residues in the CDR3. V was trimmed by 6 bases and J by 4 bases, leaving 12 bases between them. The germline CDR1 and CDR2 sequences are SQVTM and ANQGSEA. In DNA, the CDR3 is TGCAGCGTCGGTCGGGAGACCACTGAAGCTTTCTTT. This gives the protein CSVGRETTEAFF. The variable domain in full, completed from reference TRBV29-1 and TRBJ1-1, reads SAVISQKPSRDICQRGTSLTIQCQVDSQVTMMFWYRQQPGQSLTLIATANQGSEATYESGFVIDKFPISRPNLTFSTLTVSNMSPEDSSIYLCSVGRETTEAFFGQGTRLTVV.

The genes are TRBV2 and TRBJ2-6, with D unresolved. Trimming stripped 4 bases from V and 3 bases from J, with 4 bases between. Germline V gives CDR1 SNHLY, CDR2 FYNNEI. The CDR3 spans 13 residues. The CDR3 DNA is TGTGCCAGCAGTGGGAGTGGGGCCAACGTCCTGACTTTC. Translation: CASSGSGANVLTF.

Notes on this clone: Other nucleotide sequences in the sample specify the same CDR3. The J gene is TRBJ1-5, the V gene TRBV4-2; 7 bases are a match to TRBD1. The CDR3 covers 14 residues. Germline V gene lookup returns CDR1 LGHNA and CDR2 YNFKEQ. Unmatched junction bases numbered 2, after V lost 4 bases and J lost 2 bases. DNA of the CDR3: TGTGCCAGCAGCCCAGGACAGGGCAATCAGCCCCAGCATTTT. Translated, it gives CASSPGQGNQPQHF.